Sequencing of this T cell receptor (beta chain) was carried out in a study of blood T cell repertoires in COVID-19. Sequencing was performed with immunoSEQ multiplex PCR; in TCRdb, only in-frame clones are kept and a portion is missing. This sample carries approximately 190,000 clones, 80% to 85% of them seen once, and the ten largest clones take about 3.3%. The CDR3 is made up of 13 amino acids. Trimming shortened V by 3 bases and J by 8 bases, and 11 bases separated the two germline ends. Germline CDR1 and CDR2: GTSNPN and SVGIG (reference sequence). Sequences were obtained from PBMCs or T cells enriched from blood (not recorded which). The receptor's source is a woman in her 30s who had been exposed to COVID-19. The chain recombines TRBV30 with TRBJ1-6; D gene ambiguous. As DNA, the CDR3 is TGTGCCTGGAGGGTACTGAGTGATTCACCCCTCCACTTT. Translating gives CAWRVLSDSPLHF.